The entry that follows covers one T cell receptor beta chain sequence. This sample was included in a study of shared clonotypes between healthy human individuals. Source study methods: ImmunoSEQ output lacked quality scores and full-length reads, limiting matched filtering. Using immunoSEQ multiplex PCR, the repertoire was profiled, and TCRdb retains in-frame clones only, with some absent. V and J calls and clone size follow that table, whereas D and trimming were derived from the DNA. The data hold around 2,000,000 clones, with roughly 94% observed a single time. Trimming removed 7 bases at V and 6 bases at J, with 27 bases between. Looked up from germline, CDR1 is MDHEN and CDR2 is SYDVKM. CDR3 length: 17 amino acids.

The V and J genes are TRBV28 and TRBJ1-2, with D maybe TRBD1 (5 bases). The sample consisted of naive CD4+ T cells sorted from blood. Subset: CD45RA+ positively selected. The receptor comes from a man aged 18 to 30 in good health. The CDR3 is CASISLAAGLSFNGYTF. In nucleotides, the CDR3 is TGTGCCAGCATTTCCCTCGCTGCAGGGCTTTCGTTTAATGGCTACACCTTC.